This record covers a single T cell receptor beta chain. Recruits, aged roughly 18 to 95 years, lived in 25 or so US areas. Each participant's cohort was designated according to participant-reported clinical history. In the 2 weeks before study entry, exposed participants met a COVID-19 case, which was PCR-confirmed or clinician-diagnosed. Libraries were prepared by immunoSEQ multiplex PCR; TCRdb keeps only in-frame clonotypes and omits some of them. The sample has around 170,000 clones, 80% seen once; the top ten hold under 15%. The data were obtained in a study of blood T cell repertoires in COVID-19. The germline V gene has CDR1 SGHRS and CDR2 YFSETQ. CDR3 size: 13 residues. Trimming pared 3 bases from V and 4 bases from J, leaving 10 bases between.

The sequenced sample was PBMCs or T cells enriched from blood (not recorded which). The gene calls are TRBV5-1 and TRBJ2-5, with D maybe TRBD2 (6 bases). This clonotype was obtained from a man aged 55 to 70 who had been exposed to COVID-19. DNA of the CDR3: TGCGCCAGCAGCTCTGGAGGGCGAGAGACCCAGTACTTC. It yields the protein CASSSGGRETQYF.